This TCR beta chain is drawn from a study of cytomegalovirus exposure and HLA in healthy donors. Findings and limits, study-wide: Fewer N-insertions (relative to the roughly 630-donor mean) were reportedly seen in an Asian-associated ancestry cluster in a later analysis. A later analysis linked fewer than 20,000 TCR beta sequences to HLA alleles at 0.05 false discovery rate. Three CMV-associated chains proved CMV antigen-specific in vitro.

Germline CDR1 is SGDLS and CDR2 is YYNGEE. The V segment lost 0 bases and the J segment 3 bases; nucleotides outside the gene matches: 3. The CDR3 has 15 amino acids. This clone came up once. Its target is unknown. Primers for the PCR totalled 60 Vbeta and 13 Jbeta. Only in-frame clones appear in the TCRdb table, and some are missing; sequencing was by immunoSEQ multiplex PCR. The data show about 200,000 clones, approximately 79% seen once. The sequenced sample consisted of PBMCs. The receptor's source is a girl under 18 in good health and CMV-seropositive. This chain uses TRBV9 with TRBJ2-7; the match to TRBD2 covers 10 bases. CDR3 sequence reads: CASSVAASGGYEQYF. Here the CDR3 DNA reads TGTGCCAGCAGCGTAGCTGCTAGCGGGGGCTACGAGCAGTACTTC.